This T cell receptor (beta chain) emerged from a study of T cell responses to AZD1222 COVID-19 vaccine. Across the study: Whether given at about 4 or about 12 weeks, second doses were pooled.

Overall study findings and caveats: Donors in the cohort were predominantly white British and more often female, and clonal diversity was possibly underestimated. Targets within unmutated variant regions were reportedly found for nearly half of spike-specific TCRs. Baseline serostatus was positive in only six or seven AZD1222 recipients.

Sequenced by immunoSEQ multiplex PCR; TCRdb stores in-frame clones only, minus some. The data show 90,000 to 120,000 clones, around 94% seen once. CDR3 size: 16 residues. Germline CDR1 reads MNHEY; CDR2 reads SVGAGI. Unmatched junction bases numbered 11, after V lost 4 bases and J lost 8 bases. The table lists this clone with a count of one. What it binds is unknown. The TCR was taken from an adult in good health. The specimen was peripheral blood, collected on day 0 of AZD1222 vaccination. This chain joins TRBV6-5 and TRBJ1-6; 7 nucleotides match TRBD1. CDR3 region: CASSLRLQGYDSPLHF. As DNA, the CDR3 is TGTGCCAGCAGTTTGCGCCTACAGGGGTATGATTCACCCCTCCACTTT.